The TCR beta chain described here comes from a study of blood T cell repertoires in COVID-19 (dated by TCRdb to 2020 to 2021). Regarding the study in general: Samples from collaborators originated in the United States, Italy and Spain and spanned both the acute and convalescent phases of COVID-19. The prospective study material was composed of cDNA or gDNA derived from T cells, B-cell-depleted T cells, or PBMCs. The dataset comprised deeply sampled blood TCRbeta repertoires from subjects exposed to, actively infected with, or recovered from COVID-19. The repertoires were released in a freely available public database intended as a resource for research on the immune response to SARS-CoV-2. The samples were drawn from two sources: the first 160 participants of the ongoing ImmuneRACE study, and about 1,300 subjects contributed by 6 global collaborators. Sample metadata almost always included a de-identified subject ID, COVID-19 status, age in years and sex. HLA class I and class II types, where available, came from metadata supplied by the sample provider rather than from assay-based typing. Paper-wide results and their limitations: The quantity of clinical and demographic metadata differed by source and by participant and was supplied without curation.

At one collaborating source in Seattle, patients were enrolled during active infection and were followed longitudinally through the course of disease. The collaborating institutions used their own protocols to collect whole blood in K2EDTA tubes. For TCRbeta analysis, collaborator samples were shipped as frozen whole blood, as isolated PBMCs, or as DNA extracted from either sample type. Trimming at the junction amounts to 2 bases on V and 3 bases on J, and the germline ends lie 3 bases apart. From the cysteine through the phenylalanine, the CDR3 covers 12 amino acids. Only CDR3 DNA remains: 36 bases, in frame from the first base. The germline V gene (reference sequence) sets CDR1 to LGHDT and CDR2 to YNNKEL. As for this clone: This clone's antigen is unknown. No qualities accompany the bases; no much larger clone lies one base away.

TCRbeta CDR3 regions were amplified from genomic DNA using the immunoSEQ Assay, a bias-controlled multiplex PCR. The study's processing was this. Nucleated cell counts per sample were estimated from amplification of reference gene primers within the assay. To quantify the absolute abundance of each unique TCRbeta CDR3 rearrangement, sequence reads were collapsed and filtered. For each sample, productive Simpson clonality was calculated by taking the square root of Simpson's diversity index across productive rearrangements. This immuneACCESS table, as held by TCRdb, lists in-frame sequences with V and J called but not all clones. Of the missing ones, under half trace to an unresolved V gene in checked studies; the others have no known cause. The V and J calls and clone size were taken over from that table, and D and trimming were inferred from the DNA. The sample contains 140,000 to 150,000 clones, around 90% of them found a single time. Roughly 2.5% of the sample rests with the top ten.

The sequence derives from a human donor with COVID-19, enrolled during active disease. The donor label of this sample is uncertain. The V and J genes are TRBV3-1 (or the pseudogene TRBV3-2) and TRBJ2-3, with the D gene too uncertain to name. Sequencing used peripheral blood. The CDR3 region: CASSQRTDTQYF. The nucleotide sequence is given as TGTGCCAGCAGCCAACGGACAGATACGCAGTATTTT.